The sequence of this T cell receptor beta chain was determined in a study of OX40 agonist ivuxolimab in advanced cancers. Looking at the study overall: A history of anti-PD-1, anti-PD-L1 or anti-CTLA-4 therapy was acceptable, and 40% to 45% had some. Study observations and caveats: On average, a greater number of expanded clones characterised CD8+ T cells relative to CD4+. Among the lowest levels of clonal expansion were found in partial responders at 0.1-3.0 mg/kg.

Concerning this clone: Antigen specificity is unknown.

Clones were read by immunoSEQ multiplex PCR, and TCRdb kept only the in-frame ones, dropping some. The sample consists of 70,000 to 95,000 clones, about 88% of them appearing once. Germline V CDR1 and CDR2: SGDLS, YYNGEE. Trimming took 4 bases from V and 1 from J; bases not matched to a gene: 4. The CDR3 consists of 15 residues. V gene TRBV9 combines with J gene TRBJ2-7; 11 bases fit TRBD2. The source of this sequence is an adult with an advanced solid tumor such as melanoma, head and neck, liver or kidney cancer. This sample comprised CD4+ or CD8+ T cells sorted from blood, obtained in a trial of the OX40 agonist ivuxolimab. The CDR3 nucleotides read TGTGCCAGCAGCTTGACTAGCGGGACTTCCTACGAGCAGTACTTC. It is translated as CASSLTSGTSYEQYF.